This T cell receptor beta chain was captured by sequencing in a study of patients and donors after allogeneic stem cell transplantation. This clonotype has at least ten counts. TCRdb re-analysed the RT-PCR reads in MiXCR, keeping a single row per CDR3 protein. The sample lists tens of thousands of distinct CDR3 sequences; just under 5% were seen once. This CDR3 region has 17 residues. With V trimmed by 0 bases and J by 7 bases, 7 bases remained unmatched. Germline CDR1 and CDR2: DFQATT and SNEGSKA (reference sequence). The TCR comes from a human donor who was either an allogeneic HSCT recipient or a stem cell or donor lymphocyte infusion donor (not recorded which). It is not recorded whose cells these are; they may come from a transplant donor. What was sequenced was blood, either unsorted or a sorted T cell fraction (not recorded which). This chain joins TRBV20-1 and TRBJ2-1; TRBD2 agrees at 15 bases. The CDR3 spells CSARDLVGLAGGNEQFF. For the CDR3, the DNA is TGCAGTGCTAGAGATCTAGTTGGACTAGCGGGGGGGAATGAGCAGTTCTTC.